This TCR beta chain was identified during a study of cytomegalovirus exposure and HLA in healthy donors. Primers: 60 Vbeta forward and 13 Jbeta reverse. TCRdb keeps only in-frame clones here, not all; method: immunoSEQ multiplex PCR. The sample has tens of thousands of clones, around 66% seen once. V lost 2 bases and J 9 bases, leaving 17 bases between the germline ends. This CDR3 region has 15 residues. Germline CDR1 and CDR2: SGHTA and FQGTGA. The receptor was isolated from a man under 40 in good health and CMV-seronegative. This chain links TRBV7-3 with TRBJ2-1; D is possibly TRBD2 (5 bases). Source material: PBMCs. This CDR3 is CASSLLGESLPEQFF. DNA for the CDR3: TGTGCCAGCAGCTTACTTGGGGAGTCCCTCCCTGAGCAGTTCTTC.